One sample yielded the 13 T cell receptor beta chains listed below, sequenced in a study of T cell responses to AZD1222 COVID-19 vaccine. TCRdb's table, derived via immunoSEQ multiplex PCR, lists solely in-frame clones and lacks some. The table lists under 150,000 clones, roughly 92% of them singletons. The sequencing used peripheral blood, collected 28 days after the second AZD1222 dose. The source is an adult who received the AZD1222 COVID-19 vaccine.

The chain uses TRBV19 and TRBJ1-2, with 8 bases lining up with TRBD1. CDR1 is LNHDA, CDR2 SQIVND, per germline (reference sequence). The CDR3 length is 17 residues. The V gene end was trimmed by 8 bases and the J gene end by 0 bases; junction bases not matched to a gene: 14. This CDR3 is CASEGRGLGPPNYGYTF. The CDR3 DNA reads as TGTGCCAGTGAAGGCAGGGGGCTAGGCCCGCCTAACTATGGCTACACCTTC.

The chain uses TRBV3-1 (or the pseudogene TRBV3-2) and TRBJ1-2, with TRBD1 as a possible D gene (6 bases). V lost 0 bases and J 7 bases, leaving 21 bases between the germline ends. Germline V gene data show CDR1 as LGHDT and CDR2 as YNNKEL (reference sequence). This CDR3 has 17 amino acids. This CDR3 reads CASSQDFHGRGDGGYTF. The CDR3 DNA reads TGTGCCAGCAGCCAAGATTTTCACGGCAGGGGAGACGGTGGCTACACCTTC.

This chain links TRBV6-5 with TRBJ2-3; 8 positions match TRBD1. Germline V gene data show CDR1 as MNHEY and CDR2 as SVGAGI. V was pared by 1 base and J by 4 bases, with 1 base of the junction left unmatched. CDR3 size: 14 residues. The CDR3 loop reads CASSYLQGADTQYF. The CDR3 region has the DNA TGTGCCAGCAGTTACTTACAGGGGGCAGATACGCAGTATTTT.

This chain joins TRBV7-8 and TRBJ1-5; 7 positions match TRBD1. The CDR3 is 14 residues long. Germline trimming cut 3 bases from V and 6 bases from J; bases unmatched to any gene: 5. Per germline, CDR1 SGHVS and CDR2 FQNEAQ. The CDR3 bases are TGTGCCAGCAGCTTCGACAGGGTTGCTCAGCCCCAGCATTTT. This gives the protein CASSFDRVAQPQHF.

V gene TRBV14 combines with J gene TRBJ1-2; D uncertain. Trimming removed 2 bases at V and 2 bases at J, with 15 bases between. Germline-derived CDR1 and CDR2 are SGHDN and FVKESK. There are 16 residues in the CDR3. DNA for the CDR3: TGTGCCAGCAGCCAAAACGTTTGGGGTGAAAACTATGGCTACACCTTC. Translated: CASSQNVWGENYGYTF.

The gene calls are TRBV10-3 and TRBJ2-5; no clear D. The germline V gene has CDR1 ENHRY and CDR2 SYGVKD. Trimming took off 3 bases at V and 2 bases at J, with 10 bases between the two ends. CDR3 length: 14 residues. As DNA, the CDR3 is TGTGCCATCAGTGAAGGAGTAACACAAGAGACCCAGTACTTC. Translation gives CAISEGVTQETQYF.

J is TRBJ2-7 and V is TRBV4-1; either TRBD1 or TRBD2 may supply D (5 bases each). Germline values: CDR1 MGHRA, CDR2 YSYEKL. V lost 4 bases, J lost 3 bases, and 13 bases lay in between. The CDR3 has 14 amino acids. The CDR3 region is CASSPGGQGYEQYV. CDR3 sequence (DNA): TGCGCCAGCAGCCCCGGCGGGCAGGGCTACGAGCAGTACGTC.

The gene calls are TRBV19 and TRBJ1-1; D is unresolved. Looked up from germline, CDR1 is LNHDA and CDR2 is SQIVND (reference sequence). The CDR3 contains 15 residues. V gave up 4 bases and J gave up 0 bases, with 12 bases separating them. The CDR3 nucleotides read TGTGCCAGTAGTAAGGGTAACCTCATGAACACTGAAGCTTTCTTT. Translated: CASSKGNLMNTEAFF.

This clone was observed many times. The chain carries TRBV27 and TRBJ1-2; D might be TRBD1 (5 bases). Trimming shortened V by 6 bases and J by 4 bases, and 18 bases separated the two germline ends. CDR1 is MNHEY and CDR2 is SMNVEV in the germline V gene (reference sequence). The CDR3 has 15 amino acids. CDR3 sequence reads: CASRLGSQGPYGYTF. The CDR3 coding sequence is TGTGCCAGCAGATTAGGGTCTCAGGGACCCTATGGCTACACCTTC.

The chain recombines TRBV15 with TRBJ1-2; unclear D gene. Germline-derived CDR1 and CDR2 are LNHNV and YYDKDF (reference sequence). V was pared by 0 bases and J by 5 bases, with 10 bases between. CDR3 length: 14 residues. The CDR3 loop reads CATSRDRAVYGYTF. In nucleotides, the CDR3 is TGTGCCACCAGCAGAGATCGGGCTGTATATGGCTACACCTTC.

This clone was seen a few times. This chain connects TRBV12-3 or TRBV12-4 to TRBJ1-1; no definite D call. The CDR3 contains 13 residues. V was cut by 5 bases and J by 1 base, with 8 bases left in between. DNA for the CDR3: TGTGCCAGCAGTCCGACCGCGAACACTGAAGCTTTCTTT. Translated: CASSPTANTEAFF.

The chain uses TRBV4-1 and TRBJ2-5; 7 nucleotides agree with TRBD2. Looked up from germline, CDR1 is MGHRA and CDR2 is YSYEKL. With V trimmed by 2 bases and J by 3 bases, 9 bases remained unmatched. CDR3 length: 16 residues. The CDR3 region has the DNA TGCGCCAGCAGCCAAAATCGGGAGGTTAAGGAAGAGACCCAGTACTTC. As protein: CASSQNREVKEETQYF.

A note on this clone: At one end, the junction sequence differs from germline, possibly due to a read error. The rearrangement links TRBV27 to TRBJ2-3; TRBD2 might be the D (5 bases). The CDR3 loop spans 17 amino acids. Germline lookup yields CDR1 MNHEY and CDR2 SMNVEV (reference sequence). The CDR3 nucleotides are TGTGCCAGCAGCTTATGGGGAGACGGACGGCGCACAGATACGCAGTATTTT. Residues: CASSLWGDGRRTDTQYF.